Here is one T cell receptor (beta chain) with its context. The data derive from a study of blood T cell repertoires in COVID-19. About the research overall: The United States, Italy and Spain were the sources of the acute and convalescent COVID-19 samples. T cells, B-cell-depleted T cells, or PBMCs provided the cDNA or gDNA that served as material.

Data came from immunoSEQ multiplex PCR; TCRdb stores just in-frame clones and leaves some out. The sample records a few hundred thousand clones, roughly 87% being singletons. The CDR3 covers 14 residues. With 0 bases removed from V and 2 bases from J, the gap between germline ends came to 6 bases. Looked up from germline, CDR1 is SGHNT and CDR2 is YYREEE (reference sequence). The J gene is TRBJ1-3, the V gene TRBV5-4, with D perhaps matching TRBD1 (6 bases). Sample: peripheral blood. The source is a woman in her 40s who had recovered from COVID-19. CDR3 sequence (DNA): TGTGCCAGCAGCTTGGACAGGGCTGGAAACACCATATATTTT. Its translation is CASSLDRAGNTIYF.